The subject of this entry is one TCR beta chain. What it binds is not known. This specimen comes from a study of human CD4 T cells and Enterobacteriaceae. Notes on the study in general: Ex vivo reactivity came only from nucleotide matches to CFSE-low cultures.

Between the trimmed V and J ends, which lost 5 bases and 5 bases, there was a span of 19 bases. The CDR3 sequence is 15 residues long. From germline, CDR1 is SGHVS and CDR2 FQNEAQ. Deep-level sequencing, detecting one cell in 200,000, covered ex vivo memory CD4+. Here immunoSEQ multiplex PCR was the method, and the copy in TCRdb shows in-frame clones only, minus some. Altogether about 25,000 clones are present, more than 80% being singletons, with the ten largest covering around 0.91%. The memory gate held CD4+ cells that were not CD45RA+CCR7+CD95- naive cells, over 95% pure. Blood from healthy donors was obtained in Switzerland from donation centers. Sorted cells lacked CD8+, CD14+, CD16+, CD56+, CD19+ and CD25-bright cells.

The rearrangement uses TRBV7-8 and TRBJ2-7; TRBD1 or TRBD2 may be the D gene (5 bases each). This receptor was taken from a human donor in good health. The sequencing sample was made of memory CD4+ T cells from blood. For the CDR3, the DNA is TGTGCCAGCAGCCAGACAAGGGTGAGGGGCCACGAGCAGTACTTC. It codes for CASSQTRVRGHEQYF.